This passage covers 32 T cell receptor beta chains from one sample sequenced in a study of response to subunit inactivated influenza vaccine. A single record per CDR3 protein comes from TCRdb applying MiXCR to the RT-PCR reads. The repertoire has more than 450,000 distinct CDR3 sequences, approximately 7.7% of them found once; the top ten carry under 15%. Here the sequenced sample was PBMCs from blood, taken roughly 24 months after vaccination. The receptors originated from a man between 50 and 69 years old who received an inactivated influenza vaccine.

The V gene is TRBV2, the J gene TRBJ2-3; 7 bases align to TRBD1. V lost 8 bases and J lost 2; bases outside the gene matches: 7. The CDR3 has 14 amino acids. Germline V gene lookup returns CDR1 SNHLY and CDR2 FYNNEI. CDR3 DNA: TGTGCCAGCGCCCGGACAGGACCCACAGATACGCAGTATTTT. As protein: CASARTGPTDTQYF.

This clonotype was picked up many times. The genes are TRBV5-1 and TRBJ2-7; D tentatively reads TRBD1 or TRBD2 (5 bases each). With 0 bases removed from V and 5 bases from J, the gap between germline ends came to 12 bases. Germline CDR1 and CDR2: SGHRS and YFSETQ. CDR3 length: 14 amino acids. CDR3 protein: CASSLEGPRDEQYF. In DNA form, the CDR3 reads TGCGCCAGCAGCTTGGAGGGACCTAGAGACGAGCAGTACTTC.

The chain has TRBV9 and TRBJ2-5; D ambiguous. Germline V CDR1 and CDR2: SGDLS, YYNGEE. V gave up 1 base and J gave up 4 bases, with 14 bases separating them. CDR3 length equals 15 residues. The CDR3 nucleotides read TGTGCCAGCAGCGTAACCCCGGGCACCCCAGAGACCCAGTACTTC. Translation: CASSVTPGTPETQYF.

This clonotype was found a few times. The chain uses TRBV11-2 and TRBJ2-2; no clear D. CDR1 is SGHAT and CDR2 is FQNNGV in the germline V gene. The CDR3 runs to 14 residues. V was shortened by 5 bases and J by 8 bases, with 15 bases between the two germline ends. In DNA form, the CDR3 reads TGTGCCAGCAGCACCCCCAAGACCCCGGGGGAGCTGTTTTTT. This translates into CASSTPKTPGELFF.

This clonotype was seen at least ten times. The V gene is TRBV5-6, the J gene TRBJ2-3; 10 bases line up with TRBD2. The CDR3 consists of 18 residues. V lost 1 base and J lost 2; bases outside the gene matches: 10. Germline CDR1 reads SGHDT; CDR2 reads YYEEEE. The CDR3 coding sequence is TGTGCCAGCAGCTTGTTCGGGAAAACTAGCGGGGTCACAGATACGCAGTATTTT. It encodes CASSLFGKTSGVTDTQYF.

This clonotype was counted only a few times. The chain uses TRBV20-1 and TRBJ1-1; no definite D call. CDR3 length equals 14 residues. Trimming took off 1 base at V and 1 base at J, with 10 bases between the two ends. Germline-derived CDR1 and CDR2 are DFQATT and SNEGSKA (reference sequence). DNA for the CDR3: TGCAGTGCTAGAGTTTCCCTCGGGAACACTGAAGCTTTCTTT. Amino acids: CSARVSLGNTEAFF.

This clonotype showed up many times. The V gene is TRBV29-1, the J gene TRBJ1-2, with 8 bases lining up with TRBD1. The V gene end was trimmed by 7 bases and the J gene end by 8 bases; junction bases not matched to a gene: 6. CDR3 length: 11 residues. Germline V CDR1 and CDR2: SQVTM, ANQGSEA. CDR3 region: CSGGQGGGYTF. The CDR3 DNA reads as TGCAGCGGCGGACAGGGAGGAGGCTACACCTTC.

This chain connects TRBV6-2 or TRBV6-3 to TRBJ1-1; maybe TRBD1 (6 bases). The CDR3 runs to 12 residues. Trimming shortened V by 6 bases and J by 12 bases, and 17 bases separated the two germline ends. Germline V gene sequence: CDR1 MNHEY, CDR2 SVGEGT. As DNA, the CDR3 is TGTGCCAGCAGAGGGGGGCCGGGCAGAACTTTCTTT. It yields the protein CASRGGPGRTFF.

The CDR3 bases are TGTGCCACCAGCAGAGTCAGCTTGAACACTGAAGCTTTCTTT. Amino acid sequence: CATSRVSLNTEAFF. J is TRBJ1-1 and V is TRBV15; no clear D. V was clipped by 1 base and J by 0 bases, with 6 bases between them. This CDR3 has 14 residues. Germline loops: CDR1 LNHNV, CDR2 YYDKDF (reference sequence).

This clonotype was detected only a few times. The rearrangement links TRBV4-2 to TRBJ2-1; 7 bases agree with TRBD2. Germline assignment: CDR1 LGHNA and CDR2 YNFKEQ. The length of the CDR3 is 13 residues. Unmatched junction bases numbered 9, after V lost 5 bases and J lost 11 bases. As DNA, the CDR3 is TGTGCCAGCAGCGCAAGTCAGCGGGGAAAGCAGTTCTTC. It yields the protein CASSASQRGKQFF.

This clonotype was seen at least ten times. The rearrangement uses TRBV19 and TRBJ1-6, with D maybe TRBD1 (5 bases). CDR1 and CDR2 (germline): LNHDA, SQIVND (reference sequence). There are 14 residues in the CDR3. Trimming removed 9 bases at V and 7 bases at J, with 16 bases between. The CDR3 region has the DNA TGTGCCAGCGCCCGGGACCGGCAGAATTCACCCCTCCACTTT. Protein sequence: CASARDRQNSPLHF.

This chain links TRBV9 with TRBJ1-2; 7 positions agree with TRBD1. The V and J ends lost 0 bases and 4 bases, in that order; junction bases with no gene match: 12. The CDR3 runs 17 residues. Germline V gene sequence: CDR1 SGDLS, CDR2 YYNGEE. The CDR3 sequence: CASSVGAGGWTVYGYTF. The CDR3 DNA is TGTGCCAGCAGCGTAGGCGCAGGGGGTTGGACCGTCTATGGCTACACCTTC.

This clonotype has a count of ten or more. The rearrangement joins TRBV27 to TRBJ2-7, with 13 bases lining up with TRBD2. From germline, CDR1 is MNHEY and CDR2 SMNVEV (reference sequence). With V trimmed by 5 bases and J by 2 bases, 9 bases remained unmatched. The CDR3 extends over 17 amino acids. In DNA form, the CDR3 reads TGTGCCAGCAGTCGTAAGGGGACTAGCGGGACCCCCTACGAGCAGTACTTC. Protein sequence: CASSRKGTSGTPYEQYF.

The V and J genes are TRBV5-1 and TRBJ2-3; 11 bases are shared with TRBD2. V dropped 3 bases and J dropped 11; count of bases not matched to a gene: 14. The CDR3 contains 16 residues. Germline V gene data show CDR1 as SGHRS and CDR2 as YFSETQ. Written as DNA, the CDR3 is TGCGCCAGCAGCTCCCAAGGGGCTAGCGGGGGGACCCAGCAGTATTTT. Protein sequence: CASSSQGASGGTQQYF. The entire variable domain, with the rest obtained from reference TRBV5-1 and TRBJ2-3, is as follows: KAGVTQTPRYLIKTRGQQVTLSCSPISGHRSVSWYQQTPGQGLQFLFEYFSETQRNKGNFPGRFSGRQFSNSRSEMNVSTLELGDSALYLCASSSQGASGGTQQYFGPGTRLTVL.

This clonotype appeared many times. The rearrangement uses TRBV5-5 and TRBJ2-2, with TRBD2 matching over 9 bases. Germline V gives CDR1 SGHKS, CDR2 YYEKEE (reference sequence). The CDR3 is 17 amino acids. V lost 5 bases to trimming and J lost 0 bases; unmatched junction nucleotides: 8. CDR3 region: CASSTAPSGTNTGELFF. DNA for the CDR3: TGTGCCAGCAGTACAGCTCCTAGCGGGACGAACACCGGGGAGCTGTTTTTT.

The sample holds many counts of this clonotype. The chain couples TRBV28 to TRBJ2-3, with TRBD2 matching 10 bases. Losses at the gene ends were 3 bases for V and 0 bases for J; bases not matched to a gene: 6. Germline V gene sequence: CDR1 MDHEN, CDR2 SYDVKM. The CDR3 totals 17 residues. The CDR3 sequence: CASSLASGGSSTDTQYF. The DNA for the CDR3 is TGTGCCAGCAGTTTGGCTAGCGGGGGCTCTAGCACAGATACGCAGTATTTT.

V and J are TRBV24-1 and TRBJ2-1; D is possibly TRBD1 or TRBD2 (5 bases each). This CDR3 comprises 12 residues. With 5 bases removed from V and 8 bases from J, the gap between germline ends came to 9 bases. The germline V gene encodes CDR1 KGHDR and CDR2 SFDVKD. The DNA for the CDR3 is TGTGCCACCAGTGGTCAGGGACATGAGCAGTTCTTC. Its translation: CATSGQGHEQFF.

A word on this clonotype: One end of the junction does not line up with germline, which may come from a read error. This chain joins TRBV7-9 and TRBJ1-2, with a tentative D call TRBD1 (5 bases). From germline, CDR1 is SEHNR and CDR2 FQNEAQ (reference sequence). This CDR3 has 11 residues. This chain's CDR3 is CASSLSGTEAF. The CDR3 nucleotides read TGTGCCAGCAGCTTATCTGGGACGGAGGCCTTC.

The V gene is TRBV6-2 or TRBV6-3, the J gene TRBJ2-5, with a tentative D call TRBD2 (7 bases). V was clipped by 1 base and J by 2 bases, with 17 bases between them. There are 17 residues in the CDR3. Germline CDR1 is MNHEY and CDR2 is SVGEGT. CDR3 in DNA: TGTGCCAGCAGTTACTTCATTGGCGGGGGCAAACAAGAGACCCAGTACTTC. Amino acids: CASSYFIGGGKQETQYF.

This chain uses TRBV19 with TRBJ2-3; TRBD2 agrees at 8 bases. The CDR3 is 15 amino acids. The germline CDR1 and CDR2 sequences are LNHDA and SQIVND (reference sequence). Unmatched junction bases numbered 5, after V lost 3 bases and J lost 3 bases. CDR3 region: CASSIRAGETDTQYF. DNA for the CDR3: TGTGCCAGTAGTATTCGAGCGGGAGAGACAGATACGCAGTATTTT. Combining the CDR3 with reference TRBV19 and TRBJ2-3 gives the whole variable domain DGGITQSPKYLFRKEGQNVTLSCEQNLNHDAMYWYRQDPGQGLRLIYYSQIVNDFQKGDIAEGYSVSREKKESFPLTVTSAQKNPTAFYLCASSIRAGETDTQYFGPGTRLTVL.

This clonotype has only a few counts. The V and J genes are TRBV15 and TRBJ1-1, with no clear D. The CDR3 runs to 13 residues. In germline, CDR1 is LNHNV, CDR2 YYDKDF (reference sequence). Trimming removed 1 base at V and 0 bases at J, with 3 bases between. CDR3 sequence (DNA): TGTGCCACCAGCAGAGTTGTGAACACTGAAGCTTTCTTT. Its protein is CATSRVVNTEAFF.

This clonotype counts as medium-sized. The chain recombines TRBV7-6 with TRBJ2-5, with 11 bases aligning to TRBD2. With 5 bases clipped from V and 2 bases from J, the junction kept 13 bases outside the gene matches. This CDR3 contains 18 residues. CDR1 is SGHVS, CDR2 FNYEAQ, per germline. CDR3 amino acids: CASSPWVGTSGLQETQYF. Here the CDR3 DNA reads TGTGCCAGCAGCCCCTGGGTTGGGACTAGCGGATTACAAGAGACCCAGTACTTC.

The chain is built from TRBV7-9 and TRBJ2-1; a weak D match, TRBD1 (6 bases). Germline-derived CDR1 and CDR2 are SEHNR and FQNEAQ (reference sequence). The CDR3 runs to 15 residues. The V end lost 4 bases, the J end lost 6 bases, and 16 bases lay between the germline ends. As DNA, the CDR3 is TGTGCCAGCAGCTCCCGACAGGTGTCTCGCAATGAGCAGTTCTTC. The encoded protein is CASSSRQVSRNEQFF.

The sample holds a few counts of this clonotype. The chain recombines TRBV20-1 with TRBJ1-5; TRBD1 is a possible D gene (6 bases). Germline CDR1 reads DFQATT; CDR2 reads SNEGSKA (reference sequence). The V end lost 0 bases, the J end lost 6 bases, and 12 bases lay between the germline ends. The CDR3 loop spans 14 amino acids. CDR3 DNA: TGCAGTGCTAGAGACGGGGGCGCGTTTCAGCCCCAGCATTTT. The encoded protein is CSARDGGAFQPQHF.

The sample holds a few counts of this clonotype. The chain joins TRBV7-7 to TRBJ2-5; 11 nucleotides align to TRBD2. This CDR3 contains 15 residues. After removal of 8 bases from V and 1 base from J, the junction contained 6 bases not matched to a gene. Germline CDR1 and CDR2: SSHAT and FNYEAQ (reference sequence). CDR3 nucleotides: TGTGCCAGCGGTAGGACTAGCGGGCCCCAAGAGACCCAGTACTTC. Translating gives CASGRTSGPQETQYF. The whole variable domain, remainder taken from reference TRBV7-7 and TRBJ2-5, is GAGVSQSPRYKVTKRGQDVTLRCDPISSHATLYWYQQALGQGPEFLTYFNYEAQPDKSGLPSDRFSAERPEGSISTLTIQRTEQRDSAMYRCASGRTSGPQETQYFGPGTRLLVL.

This clonotype was counted a few times. The rearrangement joins TRBV5-1 to TRBJ2-5; 12 nucleotides align to TRBD1. Germline V lookup: CDR1 SGHRS, CDR2 YFSETQ. The V gene end was trimmed by 4 bases and the J gene end by 5 bases; junction bases not matched to a gene: 6. This CDR3 has 15 amino acids. The CDR3, as DNA: TGCGCCAGCAGCCCCGGGACAGGGGGCGTGGAGACCCAGTACTTC. Protein: CASSPGTGGVETQYF.

V gene TRBV27 combines with J gene TRBJ2-7; the D is unclear. The ends were cut back, 5 bases at V and 3 bases at J, with 11 bases in the middle. The CDR3 is 13 amino acids. Per germline, CDR1 MNHEY and CDR2 SMNVEV (reference sequence). Written as DNA, the CDR3 is TGTGCCAGCAGTATAAATAGTTTCTACGAGCAGTACTTC. Its protein is CASSINSFYEQYF.

The chain recombines TRBV29-1 with TRBJ2-1; TRBD2 is a possible D gene (5 bases). V was trimmed by 3 bases and J by 7 bases, leaving 19 bases between them. CDR3 length equals 15 residues. Germline CDR1 is SQVTM and CDR2 is ANQGSEA. The CDR3 nucleotides are TGCAGCGTTGATGAGTTGGCTAGCTTCACGAATGAGCAGTTCTTC. This translates into CSVDELASFTNEQFF.

The rearrangement uses TRBV15 and TRBJ2-7, with 13 bases that match TRBD2. Per the germline V gene, CDR1 is LNHNV and CDR2 is YYDKDF (reference sequence). CDR3 length: 14 amino acids. Losses at the gene ends were 6 bases for V and 6 bases for J; bases not matched to a gene: 5. The CDR3 DNA reads as TGTGCCACCAGACGGACTAGCGGGAGTTCCGAGCAGTACTTC. Translation gives CATRRTSGSSEQYF. Full variable domain (missing parts from reference TRBV15 and TRBJ2-7): DAMVIQNPRYQVTQFGKPVTLSCSQTLNHNVMYWYQQKSSQAPKLLFHYYDKDFNNEADTPDNFQSRRPNTSFCFLDIRSPGLGDTAMYLCATRRTSGSSEQYFGPGTRLTVT.

In its sample, this clonotype was seen many times. The rearrangement joins TRBV7-8 to TRBJ2-5; perhaps TRBD2 as D (5 bases). Deletions cut 1 base from V and 4 bases from J, with 10 bases between. There are 14 residues in the CDR3. Germline assignment: CDR1 SGHVS and CDR2 FQNEAQ. The CDR3 protein is CASSLGRGGETQYF. CDR3 DNA: TGTGCCAGCAGCTTAGGACGGGGTGGAGAGACCCAGTACTTC.

The sample holds many counts of this clonotype. V is TRBV29-1 and J is TRBJ2-7; no definite D call. This CDR3 is 14 amino acids long. Germline CDR1 SQVTM, CDR2 ANQGSEA. The V gene lost 5 bases and the J gene lost 2 bases, with 16 bases spanning the gap. CDR3 amino acids: CSVSGEDFTYEQYF. The CDR3, as DNA: TGCAGCGTTAGTGGGGAAGACTTTACCTACGAGCAGTACTTC.

The chain has TRBV5-1 and TRBJ2-2; D perhaps matches TRBD1 (6 bases). V was clipped by 4 bases and J by 4 bases, with 14 bases between them. Germline assignment: CDR1 SGHRS and CDR2 YFSETQ. The CDR3 runs 15 residues. The DNA of the CDR3 is TGCGCCAGCAGCGTACAGGGACGGGCCACCGGGGAGCTGTTTTTT. Translation: CASSVQGRATGELFF.